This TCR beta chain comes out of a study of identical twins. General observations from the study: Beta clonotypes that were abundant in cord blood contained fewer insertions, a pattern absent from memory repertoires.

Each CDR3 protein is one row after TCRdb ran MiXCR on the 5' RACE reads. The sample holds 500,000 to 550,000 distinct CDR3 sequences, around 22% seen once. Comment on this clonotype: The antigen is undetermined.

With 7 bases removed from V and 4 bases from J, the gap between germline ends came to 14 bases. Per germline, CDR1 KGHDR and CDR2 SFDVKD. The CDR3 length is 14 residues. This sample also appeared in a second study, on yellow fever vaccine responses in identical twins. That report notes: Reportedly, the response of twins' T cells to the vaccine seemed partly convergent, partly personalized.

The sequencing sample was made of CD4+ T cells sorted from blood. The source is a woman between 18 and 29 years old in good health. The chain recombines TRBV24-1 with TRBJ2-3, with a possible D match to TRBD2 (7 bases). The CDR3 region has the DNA TGTGCCACCAGCGGTACAGGGAGGGCAGATACGCAGTATTTT. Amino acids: CATSGTGRADTQYF.